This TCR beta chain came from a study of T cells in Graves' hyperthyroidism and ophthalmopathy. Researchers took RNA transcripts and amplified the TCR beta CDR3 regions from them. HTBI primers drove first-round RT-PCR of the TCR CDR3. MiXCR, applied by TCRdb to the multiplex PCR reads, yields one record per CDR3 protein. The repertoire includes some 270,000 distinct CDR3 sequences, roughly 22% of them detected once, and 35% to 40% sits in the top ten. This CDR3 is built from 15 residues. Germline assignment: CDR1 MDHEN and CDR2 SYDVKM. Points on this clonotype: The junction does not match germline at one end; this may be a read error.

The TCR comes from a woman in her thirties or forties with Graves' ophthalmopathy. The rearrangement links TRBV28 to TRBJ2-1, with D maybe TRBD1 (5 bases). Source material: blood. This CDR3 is CASSAQAAVRNEQFF. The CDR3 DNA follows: TGCGCCAGCAGTGCACAGGCGGCGGTACGTAATGAGCAGTTCTTC.